These 30 T cell receptor beta chains were sequenced from one sample in a study of blood T cell repertoires in COVID-19. Here immunoSEQ multiplex PCR was the method, and the copy in TCRdb shows in-frame clones only, minus some. The sample lists roughly 220,000 clones; 75% to 85% were seen once. The specimen was PBMCs or T cells enriched from blood (not recorded which). These receptors all stem from a man aged 25 to 40 with acute COVID-19.

This chain uses TRBV3-1 (or the pseudogene TRBV3-2) with TRBJ2-7; a weak D match, TRBD1 (6 bases). The CDR3 is made up of 13 amino acids. V lost 5 bases to trimming and J lost 1 base, with 9 bases between them. Germline V gene sequence: CDR1 LGHDT, CDR2 YNNKEL (reference sequence). This CDR3 is CASSKGTSYEQYF. The CDR3 coding sequence is TGTGCCAGCAGCAAGGGGACATCCTACGAGCAGTACTTC.

CDR3 amino acids: CASSSGQAYNQPQHF. For the CDR3, the DNA is TGTGCCAGCAGCAGCGGACAGGCCTACAATCAGCCCCAGCATTTT. This rearrangement joins TRBV9 to TRBJ1-5, with 7 bases identical to TRBD1. The length of the CDR3 is 15 residues. V lost 4 bases and J lost 3; bases outside the gene matches: 7. Germline CDR1 is SGDLS and CDR2 is YYNGEE.

Turning to this clone: Other DNA sequences in the sample encode the same CDR3. The chain uses TRBV6-5 and TRBJ2-7; 8 bases map to TRBD1. The CDR3 contains 14 residues. J gave up 2 bases and V 0 bases, and 0 bases lay outside the gene matches. The V gene's germline CDR1 is MNHEY and CDR2 SVGAGI. CDR3 sequence: CASSYSTGAYEQYF. CDR3 bases: TGTGCCAGCAGTTACTCGACAGGGGCCTACGAGCAGTACTTC.

The V gene is TRBV3-1 (or the pseudogene TRBV3-2), the J gene TRBJ2-3; TRBD1 matches 11 bases. The CDR3 has 18 residues. CDR1 is LGHDT, CDR2 YNNKEL, per germline (reference sequence). V was pared by 2 bases and J by 1 base, with 8 bases of the junction left unmatched. The chain's CDR3 is CASSQLWTGGVGTDTQYF. The CDR3 region has the DNA TGTGCCAGCAGCCAACTGTGGACAGGGGGCGTGGGCACAGATACGCAGTATTTT.

This chain links TRBV7-9 with TRBJ1-3; D unclear. Looked up from germline, CDR1 is SEHNR and CDR2 is FQNEAQ (reference sequence). The CDR3 loop spans 13 amino acids. Trimming removed 8 bases from V and 0 bases from J, with 8 bases in between. The CDR3 loop reads CASAYDSGNTIYF. CDR3 bases: TGTGCCAGCGCCTATGACTCTGGAAACACCATATATTTT.

The chain recombines TRBV19 with TRBJ1-2; 9 bases are shared with TRBD1. The CDR3 is made up of 13 amino acids. V dropped 4 bases and J dropped 5; count of bases not matched to a gene: 2. Germline values: CDR1 LNHDA, CDR2 SQIVND (reference sequence). CDR3 coding DNA: TGTGCCAGTAGTACTGGACAGGGGTATGGCTACACCTTC. Protein sequence: CASSTGQGYGYTF.

The V and J genes are TRBV29-1 and TRBJ2-1; D might be TRBD1 (5 bases). The V and J ends lost 1 base and 8 bases respectively, with 15 bases between them. Germline CDR1 is SQVTM and CDR2 is ANQGSEA. The CDR3 is made up of 14 amino acids. The CDR3 DNA follows: TGCAGCGTTGAAGCCCTTGGGGTAGGGGATGAGCAGTTCTTC. It translates to CSVEALGVGDEQFF.

The chain recombines TRBV2 with TRBJ2-1, with 10 bases lining up with TRBD1. Germline CDR1 is SNHLY and CDR2 is FYNNEI. Trimming took 7 bases from V and 7 from J; bases not matched to a gene: 4. The CDR3 spans 13 residues. CDR3: CASMDRGRNEQFF. CDR3 in DNA: TGTGCCAGCATGGACAGGGGGAGGAATGAGCAGTTCTTC.

The chain uses TRBV28 and TRBJ2-3, with 11 positions matching TRBD1. The junction had 11 bases not matched to a gene; V was cut back by 2 bases and J by 7 bases. This CDR3 comprises 17 residues. The V gene's germline CDR1 is MDHEN and CDR2 SYDVKM. The CDR3 DNA follows: TGTGCCAGCAGTTTAGCCCTGGACAGGGGGCCGTGGAATACGCAGTATTTT. This encodes CASSLALDRGPWNTQYF.

The chain joins TRBV3-1 (or the pseudogene TRBV3-2) to TRBJ1-3; unclear D gene. The CDR3 is 16 residues long. V shed 0 bases and J shed 0 bases, with 9 bases lying between them. Germline CDR1 and CDR2: LGHDT and YNNKEL (reference sequence). Here the CDR3 reads CASSQDFGDSGNTIYF. The DNA for the CDR3 is TGTGCCAGCAGCCAAGATTTTGGAGACTCTGGAAACACCATATATTTT.

This clone was counted a single time. This chain uses TRBV27 with TRBJ2-1; 10 bases line up with TRBD2. There are 16 residues in the CDR3. Germline V gives CDR1 MNHEY, CDR2 SMNVEV (reference sequence). J gave up 5 bases and V 4 bases, and 8 bases lay outside the gene matches. The CDR3 sequence is CASSWWAAGGDNEQFF. CDR3 nucleotide sequence: TGTGCCAGCAGTTGGTGGGCAGCGGGGGGGGACAATGAGCAGTTCTTC.

The rearrangement uses TRBV27 and TRBJ2-7, with 10 positions matching TRBD1. V lost 5 bases, J lost 4 bases, and 5 bases stayed unmatched. This CDR3 has 14 residues. CDR1 and CDR2 (germline): MNHEY, SMNVEV (reference sequence). CDR3 nucleotides: TGTGCCAGCAGTCCGACAGGGGGCGGGTACGAGCAGTACTTC. This encodes CASSPTGGGYEQYF.

The chain carries TRBV7-9 and TRBJ1-2, with 10 bases fitting TRBD1. Trimming at V came to 7 bases and at J to 4 bases, leaving 6 bases not matched to a gene. The CDR3 runs to 14 residues. Looked up from germline, CDR1 is SEHNR and CDR2 is FQNEAQ (reference sequence). CDR3 sequence (DNA): TGTGCCAGCACCACCGGGACAGGGGTCTATGGCTACACCTTC. Protein: CASTTGTGVYGYTF.

With regard to this clone: Germline and junction disagree at one end, which may indicate a read error. This rearrangement joins TRBV7-6 to TRBJ2-7; D tentatively fits TRBD1 or TRBD2 (7 bases each). The CDR3 runs 13 residues. The germline V gene encodes CDR1 SGHVS and CDR2 FNYEAQ. In DNA, the CDR3 is TGTGCAAGCAGGGGGGGAAGCACCTACGAGCAGTACTTC. Translation: CASRGGSTYEQYF. Full variable domain (remainder filled in from reference TRBV7-6 and TRBJ2-7): GAGVSQSPRYKVTKRGQDVALRCDPISGHVSLYWYRQALGQGPEFLTYFNYEAQQDKSGLPNDRFSAERPEGSISTLTIQRTEQRDSAMYRCASRGGSTYEQYFGPGTRLTVT.

The chain links TRBV10-3 to TRBJ1-1, with 9 nucleotides matching TRBD1. The CDR3 runs 14 residues. The J segment lost 4 bases and the V segment lost 4 bases, leaving 4 bases of the junction unmatched. From germline, CDR1 is ENHRY and CDR2 SYGVKD. CDR3 region: CAISGDREPTEAFF. CDR3 bases: TGTGCCATCAGTGGGGACAGGGAGCCCACTGAAGCTTTCTTT.

V usage is TRBV6-5 and J usage is TRBJ1-5; 8 nucleotides line up with TRBD1. Unmatched junction bases numbered 8, after V lost 7 bases and J lost 6 bases. The CDR3 is 14 residues long. CDR1 is MNHEY and CDR2 is SVGAGI in the germline V gene. CDR3 bases: TGTGCCAGCAACCCAGGGGGCGAAGGTCAGCCCCAGCATTTT. Translated: CASNPGGEGQPQHF.

This chain links TRBV11-2 with TRBJ2-7; 8 nucleotides agree with TRBD1. The V gene's germline CDR1 is SGHAT and CDR2 FQNNGV. After removal of 1 base from V and 3 bases from J, the junction contained 5 bases not matched to a gene. CDR3 size: 15 residues. CDR3 sequence: CASSLGSGQGYEQYF. The CDR3, as DNA: TGTGCCAGCAGCTTAGGTTCTGGACAGGGCTACGAGCAGTACTTC.

The chain employs TRBV19 and TRBJ1-1; D gene ambiguous. The length of the CDR3 is 14 residues. CDR1 and CDR2 from the germline V gene are LNHDA and SQIVND (reference sequence). V dropped 5 bases and J dropped 0 bases, with 10 bases sitting between them. CDR3 protein: CASSVGLMNTEAFF. The CDR3 DNA sequence: TGTGCCAGTAGTGTGGGCCTTATGAACACTGAAGCTTTCTTT.

J is TRBJ2-1 and V is TRBV6-5; a possible D gene is TRBD1 (6 bases). The V end lost 4 bases, the J end lost 2 bases, and 9 bases lay between the germline ends. The CDR3 consists of 14 residues. From germline, CDR1 is MNHEY and CDR2 SVGAGI. The DNA of the CDR3 is TGTGCCAGCAGTTCACAGGGTCCCTACAATGAGCAGTTCTTC. Its protein product is CASSSQGPYNEQFF.

The chain couples TRBV9 to TRBJ2-2; the D gene is possibly TRBD2 (7 bases). Germline-derived CDR1 and CDR2 are SGDLS and YYNGEE. This CDR3 is 15 amino acids long. Trimming took off 3 bases at V and 7 bases at J, with 16 bases between the two ends. CDR3 nucleotides: TGTGCCAGCAGCGAGGGGGGGGCGGGGAACGGGGAGCTGTTTTTT. It codes for CASSEGGAGNGELFF. The full variable domain, its missing parts supplied by reference TRBV9 and TRBJ2-2, is DSGVTQTPKHLITATGQRVTLRCSPRSGDLSVYWYQQSLDQGLQFLIQYYNGEERAKGNILERFSAQQFPDLHSELNLSSLELGDSALYFCASSEGGAGNGELFFGEGSRLTVL.

In its sample, this clone was seen once. This chain connects TRBV19 to TRBJ1-5, with TRBD1 matching over 8 bases. Trimming removed 3 bases from V and 4 bases from J; junction bases left unmatched: 2. Germline CDR1 and CDR2: LNHDA and SQIVND (reference sequence). This CDR3 spans 14 amino acids. The CDR3 region is CASSIQGANQPQHF. Written as DNA, the CDR3 is TGTGCCAGTAGTATCCAGGGGGCTAATCAGCCCCAGCATTTT.

CDR3 nucleotide sequence: TGTGCCAGCTCACTTAGGACAGGGAATAGCAATCAGCCCCAGCATTTT. It encodes CASSLRTGNSNQPQHF. This sequence joins TRBV18 and TRBJ1-5; 8 bases are a match to TRBD1. With 4 bases clipped from V and 0 bases from J, the junction kept 5 bases outside the gene matches. Germline assignment: CDR1 KGHSH and CDR2 LQKENI. The CDR3 covers 16 residues.

This clone was observed a handful of times. CDR3 in amino acids: CASSLAVGDYEQYF. The CDR3, as DNA: TGTGCCAGCAGCTTGGCGGTAGGGGACTACGAGCAGTACTTC. This rearrangement joins TRBV5-4 to TRBJ2-7; D is possibly TRBD1 (5 bases). Germline values: CDR1 SGHNT, CDR2 YYREEE (reference sequence). This CDR3 has 14 residues. V shed 0 bases and J shed 3 bases, with 10 bases lying between them.

CDR3: CASSIGLAGVYEQFF. The CDR3 region has the DNA TGTGCCAGCAGCATCGGACTAGCGGGGGTTTATGAGCAGTTCTTC. The V call is TRBV3-1 (or the pseudogene TRBV3-2), the J call TRBJ2-1; 13 bases are a match to TRBD2. With V trimmed by 5 bases and J by 8 bases, 6 bases remained unmatched. Germline CDR1 is LGHDT and CDR2 is YNNKEL (reference sequence). This CDR3 is built from 15 residues.

This chain connects TRBV7-9 to TRBJ1-2, with 10 bases matching TRBD1. The junction had 8 bases not matched to a gene; V was cut back by 5 bases and J by 8 bases. This CDR3 has 14 amino acids. Germline CDR1 and CDR2: SEHNR and FQNEAQ (reference sequence). The CDR3 loop is CASSHGDRGEGYTF. For the CDR3, the DNA is TGTGCCAGCAGCCATGGGGACAGGGGAGAGGGCTACACCTTC.

J is TRBJ2-3 and V is TRBV27; D may be TRBD1 (6 bases). CDR3 length: 15 amino acids. Germline V lookup: CDR1 MNHEY, CDR2 SMNVEV (reference sequence). V was clipped by 6 bases and J by 1 base, with 14 bases between them. In DNA form, the CDR3 reads TGTGCCAGCAGATGGCAGGGGTTAGGCACAGATACGCAGTATTTT. Translated: CASRWQGLGTDTQYF.

This chain's CDR3 is CATRAGHNNEQFF. The DNA for the CDR3 is TGTGCCACCCGAGCGGGGCATAACAATGAGCAGTTCTTC. The rearrangement joins TRBV19 to TRBJ2-1; 7 bases match TRBD2. This CDR3 region has 13 residues. From germline, CDR1 is LNHDA and CDR2 SQIVND (reference sequence). Unmatched junction bases numbered 8, after V lost 10 bases and J lost 5 bases.

The gene calls are TRBV19 and TRBJ2-3; 9 bases fit TRBD2. Germline CDR1 is LNHDA and CDR2 is SQIVND (reference sequence). The length of the CDR3 is 15 residues. The junction had 6 bases not matched to a gene; V was cut back by 3 bases and J by 5 bases. The CDR3 loop is CASSIGSGGLDTQYF. CDR3 DNA: TGTGCCAGTAGTATTGGGAGCGGGGGGTTAGATACGCAGTATTTT.

This clone occurred once. The chain joins TRBV9 to TRBJ1-1; 10 bases are a match to TRBD1. After removal of 3 bases from V and 5 bases from J, the junction contained 4 bases not matched to a gene. The CDR3 has 14 residues. Per germline, CDR1 SGDLS and CDR2 YYNGEE. CDR3 sequence: CASSAGQGYTEAFF. The DNA of the CDR3 is TGTGCCAGCAGCGCGGGACAGGGGTATACTGAAGCTTTCTTT.

V gene TRBV6-6 combines with J gene TRBJ1-2; 9 bases map to TRBD1. CDR1 and CDR2 from the germline V gene are MNHNY and SVGAGI (reference sequence). V trimming: 7 bases; J trimming: 2 bases; junction bases outside the gene matches: 8. The CDR3 totals 15 residues. The CDR3 nucleotides are TGTGCCAGCACGTTTACGACAGGGGGGAACTATGGCTACACCTTC. Its protein product is CASTFTTGGNYGYTF.